A single sample is the source of the 18 T cell receptor beta chains below, sequenced in a study of Ad26.COV2.S vaccination and SARS-CoV-2 variants. The treatment was: roughly 18 received Ad26.COV2.S at low or high dose, single or two shots; several received placebo; per-sample allocation not given. Collection of samples fell on day 63 after the first vaccine or placebo injection. Libraries were prepared by immunoSEQ multiplex PCR; TCRdb keeps only in-frame clonotypes and omits some of them. The sample yields 320,000 or so clones, under 90% seen once. The specimen comprised peripheral blood, sampled in a trial of Ad26.COV2.S vaccine versus placebo. The receptors originated from a person between 18 and 65 years old who received the Ad26.COV2.S COVID-19 vaccine or a placebo.

The chain combines TRBV6-2 or TRBV6-3 with TRBJ2-3; D is uncertain. This CDR3 is built from 12 residues. Germline V lookup: CDR1 MNHEY, CDR2 SVGEGT. V was shortened by 4 bases and J by 2 bases, with 4 bases between the two germline ends. The DNA of the CDR3 is TGTGCCAGCAGTTCTTCCACAGATACGCAGTATTTT. Protein product: CASSSSTDTQYF.

The chain couples TRBV11-2 to TRBJ2-2, with D perhaps TRBD2 (5 bases). V lost 5 bases, J lost 2 bases, and 9 bases lay in between. CDR1 is SGHAT, CDR2 FQNNGV, per germline. The CDR3 is 14 amino acids. CDR3 DNA: TGTGCCAGCAGCCCAAGACTAAACACCGGGGAGCTGTTTTTT. Translated: CASSPRLNTGELFF.

This clone was seen a handful of times. The chain is built from TRBV5-1 and TRBJ1-1, with D possibly TRBD1 on 6 matching bases. From germline, CDR1 is SGHRS and CDR2 YFSETQ. The V and J ends lost 1 base and 2 bases respectively, with 12 bases between them. The CDR3 contains 15 residues. CDR3 protein: CASSLRSGANTEAFF. The CDR3 DNA sequence: TGCGCCAGCAGCTTGAGGTCAGGGGCTAACACTGAAGCTTTCTTT.

The chain carries TRBV4-3 and TRBJ1-1; D perhaps matches TRBD1 (6 bases). Trimming left V 0 bases short and J 3 bases short, with 8 bases between. Germline lookup yields CDR1 LGHNA and CDR2 YSLEER. There are 14 residues in the CDR3. The CDR3 spells CASSQEGGHTEAFF. DNA of the CDR3: TGCGCCAGCAGCCAAGAAGGGGGACACACTGAAGCTTTCTTT.

The genes are TRBV7-9 and TRBJ2-7; TRBD2 matches 7 bases. Germline CDR1 is SEHNR and CDR2 is FQNEAQ (reference sequence). This CDR3 has 13 residues. CDR3 nucleotides: TGTGCGGGGGGGTCCCAATTAGGCTACGAGCAGTACTTC. Residues: CAGGSQLGYEQYF.

V and J are TRBV27 and TRBJ1-1; D remains ambiguous. V lost 7 bases to trimming and J lost 4 bases, with 13 bases between them. The germline V gene encodes CDR1 MNHEY and CDR2 SMNVEV (reference sequence). The CDR3 runs 13 residues. In DNA form, the CDR3 reads TGTGCCAGCATAAAGGAGATAGGCACTGAAGCTTTCTTT. Amino acids: CASIKEIGTEAFF.

The J gene is TRBJ1-1, the V gene TRBV11-1, with D unclear. Trimming stripped 2 bases from V and 3 bases from J, with 7 bases between. The CDR3 covers 13 residues. Per germline, CDR1 SGHAT and CDR2 FQDESV (reference sequence). Here the CDR3 reads CASSLKGYTEAFF. The CDR3 region has the DNA TGTGCCAGCAGCTTAAAGGGATACACTGAAGCTTTCTTT.

This chain connects TRBV18 to TRBJ1-2; D not resolved. V dropped 1 base and J dropped 3 bases, with 15 bases sitting between them. The CDR3 has 16 residues. Germline assignment: CDR1 KGHSH and CDR2 LQKENI. The CDR3 is CASSPLSGVGDYGYTF. The CDR3 DNA follows: TGTGCCAGCTCACCACTTTCCGGGGTAGGAGACTATGGCTACACCTTC.

The rearrangement links TRBV7-2 to TRBJ1-5; D call uncertain. The germline V gene encodes CDR1 SGHTA and CDR2 FQGNSA. Trimming took off 2 bases at V and 3 bases at J, with 14 bases between the two ends. The length of the CDR3 is 16 residues. The CDR3 DNA reads as TGTGCCAGCAGCTTATATAGGGAGGGTGCCAATCAGCCCCAGCATTTT. This encodes CASSLYREGANQPQHF.

The chain has TRBV19 and TRBJ1-1; 7 nucleotides line up with TRBD1. This CDR3 is 15 amino acids long. The trim removed 4 bases at V and 5 bases at J, leaving 10 bases unmatched. In germline, CDR1 is LNHDA, CDR2 SQIVND (reference sequence). CDR3 loop: CASSTIPGQRTEAFF. The CDR3 nucleotides are TGTGCCAGTAGTACTATTCCGGGACAGAGGACTGAAGCTTTCTTT. Drawing the rest from reference TRBV19 and TRBJ1-1, the complete variable domain is DGGITQSPKYLFRKEGQNVTLSCEQNLNHDAMYWYRQDPGQGLRLIYYSQIVNDFQKGDIAEGYSVSREKKESFPLTVTSAQKNPTAFYLCASSTIPGQRTEAFFGQGTRLTVV.

The J gene is TRBJ1-1, the V gene TRBV5-1, with a weak D call TRBD1 (6 bases). The CDR3 extends over 15 amino acids. V was shortened by 4 bases and J by 1 base, with 14 bases between the two germline ends. In germline, CDR1 is SGHRS, CDR2 YFSETQ. CDR3 bases: TGCGCCAGCAGCCAACAGGCGGGACAGAACACTGAAGCTTTCTTT. Translated, it gives CASSQQAGQNTEAFF.

This clone was seen more than once but under ten times. The chain links TRBV7-9 to TRBJ1-2; the D is unclear. This CDR3 is built from 14 residues. V lost 5 bases and J 0 bases, leaving 10 bases between the germline ends. CDR1 is SEHNR, CDR2 FQNEAQ, per germline (reference sequence). The DNA for the CDR3 is TGTGCCAGCAGCCTGGCATTAGCTAACTATGGCTACACCTTC. It codes for CASSLALANYGYTF.

The chain links TRBV6-5 to TRBJ1-1; no clear D gene. The CDR3 totals 14 residues. V gave up 4 bases and J gave up 0 bases, with 9 bases separating them. Germline lookup yields CDR1 MNHEY and CDR2 SVGAGI. CDR3 coding DNA: TGTGCCAGCAGTTGGGCGGGTTTGAACACTGAAGCTTTCTTT. It translates to CASSWAGLNTEAFF.

This chain links TRBV20-1 with TRBJ2-7, with D uncertain. V shed 4 bases and J shed 2 bases, with 6 bases lying between them. Germline lookup yields CDR1 DFQATT and CDR2 SNEGSKA (reference sequence). The CDR3 runs to 11 residues. The CDR3 coding sequence is TGCAGTGCTACCACCCCCTACGAGCAGTACTTC. Amino acid sequence: CSATTPYEQYF.

The chain links TRBV19 to TRBJ2-2; maybe TRBD2 (6 bases). The V end was cut by 2 bases, the J end by 4 bases, with 23 bases between. The germline gives CDR1 LNHDA, CDR2 SQIVND (reference sequence). The CDR3 loop spans 19 amino acids. CDR3 region: CASSIPAGSIRRITGELFF. CDR3 in DNA: TGTGCCAGTAGTATACCCGCGGGATCCATACGCCGAATCACCGGGGAGCTGTTTTTT.

The chain recombines TRBV6-6 with TRBJ2-1, with 7 bases matching TRBD1. V shed 3 bases and J 8 bases; nucleotides not matched to a gene: 4. The CDR3 loop spans 13 amino acids. Germline V gives CDR1 MNHNY, CDR2 SVGAGI (reference sequence). The CDR3 DNA reads as TGTGCCAGCAGTTATCACAGGGGCGATGAGCAGTTCTTC. As protein: CASSYHRGDEQFF.

The chain has TRBV4-2 and TRBJ2-1, with 7 bases lining up with TRBD1. Germline assignment: CDR1 LGHNA and CDR2 YNFKEQ. Trimming cost V 0 bases and J 0 bases; bases outside gene matches: 8. The length of the CDR3 is 18 residues. CDR3 protein: CASSQEGGGGASYNEQFF. Here the CDR3 DNA reads TGTGCCAGCAGCCAAGAAGGGGGCGGAGGCGCCTCCTACAATGAGCAGTTCTTC.

The chain uses TRBV4-3 and TRBJ1-5; 8 bases map to TRBD1. The germline CDR1 and CDR2 sequences are LGHNA and YSLEER. Unmatched junction bases numbered 2, after V lost 1 base and J lost 0 bases. CDR3 length: 16 amino acids. The CDR3 reads CASSQGTGISNQPQHF. The CDR3 DNA follows: TGCGCCAGCAGCCAAGGGACAGGGATTAGCAATCAGCCCCAGCATTTT.